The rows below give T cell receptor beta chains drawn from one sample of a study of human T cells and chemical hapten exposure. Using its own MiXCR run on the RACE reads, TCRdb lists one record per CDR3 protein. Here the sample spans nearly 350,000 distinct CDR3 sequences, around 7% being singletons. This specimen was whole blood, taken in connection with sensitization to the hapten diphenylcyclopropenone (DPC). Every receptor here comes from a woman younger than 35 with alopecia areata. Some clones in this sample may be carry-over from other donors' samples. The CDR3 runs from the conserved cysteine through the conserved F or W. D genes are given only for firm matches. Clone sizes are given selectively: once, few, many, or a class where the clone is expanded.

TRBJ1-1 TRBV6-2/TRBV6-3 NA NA TGTGCCAGCATAGCGGTGAACACTGAAGCTTTCTTT CASIAVNTEAFF
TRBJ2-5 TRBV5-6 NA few TGTGCCAGCAGCGAAGGACAAGTAGGGGAGACCCAGTACTTC CASSEGQVGETQYF
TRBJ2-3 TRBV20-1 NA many TGCAGTGCTAAGATAGAGCCGGGGGTTACGCAGTATTTT CSAKIEPGVTQYF
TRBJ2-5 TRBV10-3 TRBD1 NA TGTGCCAGCACAGGGGGCCGGGAGACCCAGTACTTC CASTGGRETQYF
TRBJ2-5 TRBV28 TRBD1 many TGTGCCAGCAGTTTTTCCGGACAGGGGGCACAGGAGACCCAGTACTTC CASSFSGQGAQETQYF
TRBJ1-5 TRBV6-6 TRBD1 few TGTGCCAGCAGCCATTCAACAGGGGGCTTGAGCAATCAGCCCCAGCATTTT CASSHSTGGLSNQPQHF
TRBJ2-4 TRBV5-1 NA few TGCGCCAGCAGCTTTGGGGGGCAGCAAGCCAAAAACATTCAGTACTTC CASSFGGQQAKNIQYF
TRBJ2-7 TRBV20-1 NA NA TGCAGTGCTAGAGATAGTATTAGCGGATCGGCCTCCTACGAGCAGTACTTC CSARDSISGSASYEQYF
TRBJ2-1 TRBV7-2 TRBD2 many TGTGCCAGCAGCCCGCCCCCTCTAGCGGGGGGGCTCTCCTACAATGAGCAGTTCTTC CASSPPPLAGGLSYNEQFF
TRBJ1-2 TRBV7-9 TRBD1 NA TGTGCCAGCAGCCCACAGGGGGCGGCCTATGGCTACACCTTC CASSPQGAAYGYTF
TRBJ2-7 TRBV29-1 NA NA TGCAGCGTTGTGGGGCGGGCTTTATCCTACGAGCAGTACTTC CSVVGRALSYEQYF
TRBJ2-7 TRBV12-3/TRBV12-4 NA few TGTGCCAGCAGTTTCGCGCAGGGCCTCGAGCAGTACTTC CASSFAQGLEQYF
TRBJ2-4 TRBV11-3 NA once TGTGCCAGCAGCTCGGGAAGGGGCAACATTCAGTACTTC CASSSGRGNIQYF
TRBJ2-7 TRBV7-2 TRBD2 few TGTGCCAGCAGCGCGGGGGGACTCTCCTACGAGCAGTACTTC CASSAGGLSYEQYF
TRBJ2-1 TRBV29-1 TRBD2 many TGCAGCGCAGTGCTAGCGGGGGGCCCCGATGAGCAGTTCTTC CSAVLAGGPDEQFF
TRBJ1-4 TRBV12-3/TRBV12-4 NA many TGTGCCAGCAGTTTGGCCTCTAATGAAAAACTGTTTTTT CASSLASNEKLFF
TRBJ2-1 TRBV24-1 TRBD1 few TGTGCCACCACAAGAACGACAGGGGGCATAAATGAGCAGTTCTTC CATTRTTGGINEQFF
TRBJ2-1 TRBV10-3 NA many TGTGCCATCACGAAGGCAGATTCCTACAATGAGCAGTTCTTC CAITKADSYNEQFF
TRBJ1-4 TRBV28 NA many TGTGCCAGCAGTTTATTGTTTCCGGGCGGAGAAAAACTGTTTTTT CASSLLFPGGEKLFF
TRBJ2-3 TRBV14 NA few TGTGCCAGCAGCCCGGTAGCGGCCCCCTCCACAGATACGCAGTATTTT CASSPVAAPSTDTQYF
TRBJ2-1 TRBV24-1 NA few TGTGCCACCAGTGCAACTCCGTTCGGTGAGCAGTTCTTC CATSATPFGEQFF
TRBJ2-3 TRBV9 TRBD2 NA TGTGCCAGCAGCCTGTTGACCCAGCGGGGGAGAGGAACAGATACGCAGTATTTT CASSLLTQRGRGTDTQYF
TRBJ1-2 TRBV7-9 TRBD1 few TGTGCCAGCAGCTTAGCGGGTGGGACAGGATCGGGCTACACCTTC CASSLAGGTGSGYTF
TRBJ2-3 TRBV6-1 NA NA TGTGCCAGCAGTGAAGCCCGGACTACTCCCATCACAGATACGCAGTATTTT CASSEARTTPITDTQYF
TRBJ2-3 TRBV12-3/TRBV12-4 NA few TGTGCCAGCAGTGTAGTAAATACGCAGTATTTT CASSVVNTQYF
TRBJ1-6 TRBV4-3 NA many TGCGCCAGCAGCCAAGAGTCGGCAGGGAATAATTCACCCCTCCACTTT CASSQESAGNNSPLHF
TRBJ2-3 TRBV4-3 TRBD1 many TGCGCCAGCAGCCATCTACTTGACAGGGTCGGTACAGATACGCAGTATTTT CASSHLLDRVGTDTQYF
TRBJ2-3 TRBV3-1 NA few TGTGCCAGCAGCCAAGGACAGACCCTCAAAACAGATACGCAGTATTTT CASSQGQTLKTDTQYF